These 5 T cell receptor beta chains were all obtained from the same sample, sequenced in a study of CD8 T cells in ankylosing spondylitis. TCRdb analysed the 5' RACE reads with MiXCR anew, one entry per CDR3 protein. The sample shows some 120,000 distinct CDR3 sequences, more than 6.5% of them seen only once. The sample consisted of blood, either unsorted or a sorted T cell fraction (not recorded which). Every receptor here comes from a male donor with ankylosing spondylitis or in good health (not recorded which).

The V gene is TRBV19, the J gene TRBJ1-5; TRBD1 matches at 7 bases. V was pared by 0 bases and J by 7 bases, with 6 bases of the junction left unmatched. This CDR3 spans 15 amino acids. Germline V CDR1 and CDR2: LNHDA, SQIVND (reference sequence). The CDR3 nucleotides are TGTGCCAGTAGTATAGAGGGACAGAACGGGCAGCCCCAGCATTTT. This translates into CASSIEGQNGQPQHF.

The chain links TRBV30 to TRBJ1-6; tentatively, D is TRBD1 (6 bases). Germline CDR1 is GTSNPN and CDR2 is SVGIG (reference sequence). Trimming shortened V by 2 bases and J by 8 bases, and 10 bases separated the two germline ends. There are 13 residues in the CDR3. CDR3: CAWSTGKDSPLHF. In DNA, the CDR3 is TGTGCCTGGAGTACAGGGAAGGATTCACCCCTCCACTTT.

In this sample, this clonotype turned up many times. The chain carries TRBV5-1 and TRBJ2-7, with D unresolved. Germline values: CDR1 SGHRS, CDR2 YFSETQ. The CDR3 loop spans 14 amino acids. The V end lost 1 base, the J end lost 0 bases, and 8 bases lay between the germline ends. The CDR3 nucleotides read TGCGCCAGCAGCTTGAACGGAAACTCCTACGAGCAGTACTTC. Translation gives CASSLNGNSYEQYF.

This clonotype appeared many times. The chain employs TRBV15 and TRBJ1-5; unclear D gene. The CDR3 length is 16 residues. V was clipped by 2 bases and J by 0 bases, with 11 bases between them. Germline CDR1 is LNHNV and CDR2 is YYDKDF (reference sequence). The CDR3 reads CATSRSRTDSNQPQHF. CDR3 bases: TGTGCCACCAGCAGATCGAGGACGGATAGCAATCAGCCCCAGCATTTT.

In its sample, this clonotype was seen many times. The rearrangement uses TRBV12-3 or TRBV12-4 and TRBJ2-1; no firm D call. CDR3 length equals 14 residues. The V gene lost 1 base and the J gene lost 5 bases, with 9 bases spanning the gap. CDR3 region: CASSLDAAHNEQFF. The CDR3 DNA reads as TGTGCCAGCAGTTTAGATGCGGCCCACAATGAGCAGTTCTTC.